Listed here are 19 T cell receptor beta chains from one sample, sequenced in a study of graft-versus-host responses after intestinal transplantation. Clones were read by immunoSEQ multiplex PCR, and TCRdb kept only the in-frame ones, dropping some. The repertoire includes 7,600 or so clones, 80% to 85% of them detected once, and 10% sits in the top ten. Investigators treated the graft tissue so that it released intraepithelial and lamina propria lymphocytes. The sample consisted of ileum tissue, taken around 120 days after transplant. The receptors were sampled from a human patient who received an intestinal transplant, so some T cells may come from the graft donor.

V gene TRBV27 combines with J gene TRBJ2-5; tentatively, D is TRBD2 (6 bases). This CDR3 region has 15 residues. V was clipped by 4 bases and J by 4 bases, with 16 bases between them. CDR1 is MNHEY, CDR2 SMNVEV, per germline (reference sequence). The CDR3 spells CASSSRLEGRETQYF. The DNA for the CDR3 is TGTGCCAGCAGTTCTAGACTAGAGGGTCGAGAGACCCAGTACTTC.

This clone is labeled as large. The J gene is TRBJ2-1, the V gene TRBV27; TRBD1 matches 8 bases. CDR3 length: 14 amino acids. Germline V gives CDR1 MNHEY, CDR2 SMNVEV (reference sequence). The ends lost 2 bases at V and 4 bases at J; junction bases unmatched: 1. CDR3 sequence: CASSLQGAYNEQFF. The CDR3 DNA sequence: TGTGCCAGCAGTTTACAGGGGGCGTACAATGAGCAGTTCTTC.

The V gene is TRBV5-4, the J gene TRBJ2-7; TRBD1 matches 7 bases. V lost 4 bases to trimming and J lost 6 bases; unmatched junction nucleotides: 7. Germline lookup yields CDR1 SGHNT and CDR2 YYREEE (reference sequence). This CDR3 comprises 13 residues. Written as DNA, the CDR3 is TGTGCCAGCAGCCGAACTACAGGGGCCGAGCAGTACTTC. Its translation is CASSRTTGAEQYF.

The chain uses TRBV27 and TRBJ1-5, with 7 bases identical to TRBD1. Germline values: CDR1 MNHEY, CDR2 SMNVEV (reference sequence). J gave up 3 bases and V 0 bases, and 5 bases lay outside the gene matches. The CDR3 loop spans 16 amino acids. CDR3 residues: CASSLSGQAFNQPQHF. Written as DNA, the CDR3 is TGTGCCAGCAGTTTATCAGGACAGGCCTTCAATCAGCCCCAGCATTTT.

Concerning this clone: One end of the junction varies from germline; a read error may be responsible. Other DNA sequences in the sample encode the same CDR3. The rearrangement joins TRBV9 to TRBJ2-3; 7 bases fit TRBD1. This CDR3 spans 14 amino acids. The germline CDR1 and CDR2 sequences are SGDLS and YYNGEE. CDR3 region: CASSVRTGTDTQYF. In DNA form, the CDR3 reads TGTGCCAGCAGCGTACGGACAGGCACGGATACGCAGTATTTT.

The chain is built from TRBV19 and TRBJ2-3; 9 bases fit TRBD2. The J segment lost 3 bases and the V segment lost 9 bases, leaving 4 bases of the junction unmatched. Per germline, CDR1 LNHDA and CDR2 SQIVND (reference sequence). CDR3 size: 13 residues. The CDR3 bases are TGTGCCAGCAGACTAGCGGTAACAGATACGCAGTATTTT. Translating it yields CASRLAVTDTQYF.

The rearrangement joins TRBV7-3 to TRBJ1-1; D perhaps matches TRBD1 (5 bases). The CDR3 is made up of 15 amino acids. V lost 0 bases, J lost 2 bases, and 10 bases lay in between. From germline, CDR1 is SGHTA and CDR2 FQGTGA. As DNA, the CDR3 is TGTGCCAGCAGCTTAACCCGACAGCCAAACACTGAAGCTTTCTTT. Translating it yields CASSLTRQPNTEAFF. Full variable domain (missing parts from reference TRBV7-3 and TRBJ1-1): GAGVSQTPSNKVTEKGKYVELRCDPISGHTALYWYRQSLGQGPEFLIYFQGTGAADDSGLPNDRFFAVRPEGSVSTLKIQRTERGDSAVYLCASSLTRQPNTEAFFGQGTRLTVV.

This rearrangement joins TRBV7-2 to TRBJ2-1, with 9 bases aligning to TRBD1. The germline V gene encodes CDR1 SGHTA and CDR2 FQGNSA. With V trimmed by 5 bases and J by 8 bases, 7 bases remained unmatched. The CDR3 is made up of 14 amino acids. CDR3 DNA: TGTGCCAGCAGCGGGGGACAGGGATTCTATGAGCAGTTCTTC. It specifies CASSGGQGFYEQFF.

The rearrangement links TRBV12-5 to TRBJ2-1; D uncertain. The CDR3 is 15 amino acids. Trimming pared 1 base from V and 0 bases from J, leaving 7 bases between. Germline CDR1 and CDR2: LGHNT and FRNRAP. The CDR3 DNA reads as TGTGCTAGTGGTTTGGCCAGCGACTCCTACAATGAGCAGTTCTTC. It yields the protein CASGLASDSYNEQFF.

The chain links TRBV5-1 to TRBJ2-3, with 11 bases lining up with TRBD2. V shed 3 bases, J shed 0 bases, and the junction held 0 bases outside the gene matches. CDR1 and CDR2 (germline): SGHRS, YFSETQ. The CDR3 runs to 15 residues. In DNA, the CDR3 is TGCGCCAGCAGCTGGACTAGCGGGAGCACAGATACGCAGTATTTT. Its translation: CASSWTSGSTDTQYF. The variable domain in full, with the rest retrieved from reference TRBV5-1 and TRBJ2-3, is KAGVTQTPRYLIKTRGQQVTLSCSPISGHRSVSWYQQTPGQGLQFLFEYFSETQRNKGNFPGRFSGRQFSNSRSEMNVSTLELGDSALYLCASSWTSGSTDTQYFGPGTRLTVL.

This clone has only a few counts. This chain connects TRBV30 to TRBJ1-2; D possibly corresponds to TRBD1 (6 bases). V gave up 4 bases and J gave up 4 bases, with 16 bases separating them. The CDR3 has 14 amino acids. CDR1 is GTSNPN, CDR2 SVGIG, per germline (reference sequence). The DNA of the CDR3 is TGTGCCTGGACCAAACAGGGTTTTGCCTATGGCTACACCTTC. Amino acids: CAWTKQGFAYGYTF.

The chain links TRBV7-9 to TRBJ2-6; D remains ambiguous. The germline gives CDR1 SEHNR, CDR2 FQNEAQ (reference sequence). V lost 5 bases and J 2 bases, leaving 13 bases between the germline ends. The CDR3 is 16 residues long. The CDR3 reads CASSLNRAPGANVLTF. The CDR3 nucleotides are TGTGCCAGCAGCCTCAACAGAGCCCCTGGGGCCAACGTCCTGACTTTC. The whole variable domain, remainder taken from reference TRBV7-9 and TRBJ2-6, is DTGVSQNPRHKITKRGQNVTFRCDPISEHNRLYWYRQTLGQGPEFLTYFQNEAQLEKSRLLSDRFSAERPKGSFSTLEIQRTEQGDSAMYLCASSLNRAPGANVLTFGAGSRLTVL.

The V and J genes are TRBV14 and TRBJ2-7; weak D call: TRBD1 (5 bases). The CDR3 extends over 14 amino acids. V lost 4 bases and J lost 0, with 10 bases in between. Germline values: CDR1 SGHDN, CDR2 FVKESK. The CDR3: CASSLRRASYEQYF. The CDR3, as DNA: TGTGCCAGCAGCCTACGCAGGGCCTCCTACGAGCAGTACTTC. The variable domain in full, completed from reference TRBV14 and TRBJ2-7, reads EAGVTQFPSHSVIEKGQTVTLRCDPISGHDNLYWYRRVMGKEIKFLLHFVKESKQDESGMPNNRFLAERTGGTYSTLKVQPAELEDSGVYFCASSLRRASYEQYFGPGTRLTVT.

The chain uses TRBV5-6 and TRBJ1-6; 7 bases are a match to TRBD1. In germline, CDR1 is SGHDT, CDR2 YYEEEE. This CDR3 region has 15 residues. Unmatched junction bases numbered 6, after V lost 2 bases and J lost 7 bases. This CDR3 reads CASSFPGGKNSPLHF. CDR3 sequence (DNA): TGTGCCAGCAGCTTCCCAGGGGGAAAGAATTCACCCCTCCACTTT. The whole variable domain, filled in from reference TRBV5-6 and TRBJ1-6, reads DAGVTQSPTHLIKTRGQQVTLRCSPKSGHDTVSWYQQALGQGPQFIFQYYEEEERQRGNFPDRFSGHQFPNYSSELNVNALLLGDSALYLCASSFPGGKNSPLHFGNGTRLTVT.

This chain connects TRBV10-3 to TRBJ2-3, with 7 bases fitting TRBD2. In germline, CDR1 is ENHRY, CDR2 SYGVKD. The V segment lost 6 bases and the J segment 1 base; nucleotides outside the gene matches: 4. The CDR3 loop spans 14 amino acids. CDR3 region: CAISSGTGTDTQYF. For the CDR3, the DNA is TGTGCCATCAGCAGCGGGACCGGCACAGATACGCAGTATTTT.

This clone was observed a few times. The rearrangement uses TRBV10-2 and TRBJ2-7; 7 nucleotides line up with TRBD1. In germline, CDR1 is WSHSY, CDR2 SAAADI. The junction had 8 bases not matched to a gene; V was cut back by 10 bases and J by 2 bases. This CDR3 is 13 amino acids long. The CDR3: CATIQGNTYEQYF. CDR3 bases: TGCGCCACCATACAGGGGAACACCTACGAGCAGTACTTC.

V is TRBV6-5 and J is TRBJ2-2; unclear D gene. This CDR3 spans 13 amino acids. Trimming stripped 11 bases from V and 6 bases from J, with 16 bases between. CDR1 and CDR2 from the germline V gene are MNHEY and SVGAGI. The CDR3: CAFNRWEAGELFF. CDR3 in DNA: TGTGCCTTTAACCGATGGGAAGCCGGGGAGCTGTTTTTT.

CDR3 bases: TGTGCCAGCAGCTTAGGAAACACCATATATTTT. Translating it yields CASSLGNTIYF. The V and J genes are TRBV11-2 and TRBJ1-3; D unresolved. Germline CDR1 SGHAT, CDR2 FQNNGV. This CDR3 contains 11 residues. Trimming pared 1 base from V and 5 bases from J, leaving 0 bases between.

This chain joins TRBV5-1 and TRBJ2-7; 9 nucleotides match TRBD1. With 0 bases clipped from V and 5 bases from J, the junction kept 3 bases outside the gene matches. CDR1 and CDR2 (germline): SGHRS, YFSETQ. CDR3 length: 14 residues. The CDR3 region has the DNA TGCGCCAGCAGCTTGGCCGGGACAGGGAACGAGCAGTACTTC. This gives the protein CASSLAGTGNEQYF.